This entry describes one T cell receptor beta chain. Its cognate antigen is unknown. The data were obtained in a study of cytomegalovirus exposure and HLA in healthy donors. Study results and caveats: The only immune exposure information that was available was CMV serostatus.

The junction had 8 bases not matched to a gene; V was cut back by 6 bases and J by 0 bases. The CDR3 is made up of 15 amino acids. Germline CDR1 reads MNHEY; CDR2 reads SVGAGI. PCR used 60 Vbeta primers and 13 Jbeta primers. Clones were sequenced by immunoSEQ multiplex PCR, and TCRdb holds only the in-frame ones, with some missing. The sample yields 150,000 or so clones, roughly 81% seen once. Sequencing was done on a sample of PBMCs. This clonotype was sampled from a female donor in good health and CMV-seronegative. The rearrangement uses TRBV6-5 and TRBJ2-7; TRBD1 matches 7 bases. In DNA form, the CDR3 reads TGTGCCAGCAGAAGACAGGGATGGCCCTCCTACGAGCAGTACTTC. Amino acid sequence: CASRRQGWPSYEQYF.